Presented here are 20 T cell receptor beta chains from one specimen sequenced in a study of identical twins. Using its own MiXCR run on the 5' RACE reads, TCRdb lists one record per CDR3 protein. The sample has roughly 1,500,000 distinct CDR3 sequences, more than 30% seen once. Sample: cord blood. The source is a newborn girl in good health.

In this sample, this clonotype turned up a few times. V usage is TRBV14 and J usage is TRBJ1-6; D gene uncertain. CDR3 length equals 15 residues. V was shortened by 3 bases and J by 0 bases, with 6 bases between the two germline ends. CDR1 and CDR2 from the germline V gene are SGHDN and FVKESK. CDR3 sequence reads: CASSHGSSYNSPLHF. As DNA, the CDR3 is TGTGCCAGCAGCCATGGGAGCTCCTATAATTCACCCCTCCACTTT.

V usage is TRBV4-2 and J usage is TRBJ2-5; tentative D call: TRBD2 (5 bases). Trimming removed 4 bases at V and 11 bases at J, with 23 bases between. The germline V gene has CDR1 LGHNA and CDR2 YNFKEQ. The CDR3 is 15 residues long. This CDR3 reads CASSPPGGSYNEQYF. DNA of the CDR3: TGTGCCAGCAGCCCCCCAGGCGGGTCTTACAATGAGCAGTACTTC.

This clonotype came up a few times. This chain uses TRBV13 with TRBJ2-1, with 9 bases fitting TRBD2. Unmatched junction bases numbered 14, after V lost 5 bases and J lost 3 bases. The CDR3 is 18 amino acids. Germline CDR1 and CDR2: PRHDT and FYEKMQ (reference sequence). This CDR3 reads CASSPPIPLAGLYNEQFF. CDR3 coding DNA: TGTGCCAGCAGCCCACCGATCCCTCTAGCGGGGCTCTACAATGAGCAGTTCTTC.

This clonotype showed up just once. V gene TRBV3-1 combines with J gene TRBJ2-5, with TRBD2 identical over 8 bases. Germline V gene data show CDR1 as LGHDT and CDR2 as YNNKEL (reference sequence). V gave up 0 bases and J gave up 11 bases; unmatched junction bases: 17. The CDR3 runs 17 residues. The CDR3 DNA reads as TGTGCCAGCAGCCAAGAACGGGCGGGAGGATCCTACAATGAGCAGTACTTC. Its translation is CASSQERAGGSYNEQYF.

Only a few counts were recorded for this clonotype. This sequence joins TRBV12-3 or TRBV12-4 and TRBJ2-5, with unresolved D. Between the trimmed V and J ends, which lost 1 base and 3 bases, there was a span of 9 bases. The CDR3 runs to 14 residues. The CDR3 region has the DNA TGTGCCAGCAGTTTAGAGGGCGGTAAAGAGACCCAGTACTTC. This codes for CASSLEGGKETQYF.

This chain joins TRBV20-1 and TRBJ2-3, with a tentative D call TRBD1 (6 bases). CDR1 DFQATT and CDR2 SNEGSKA come from the germline V gene (reference sequence). V shed 6 bases and J shed 6 bases, with 16 bases lying between them. CDR3 length: 13 amino acids. The CDR3 reads CSAPNRARDTQYF. Here the CDR3 DNA reads TGCAGTGCGCCTAACAGGGCCAGGGATACGCAGTATTTT.

The chain has TRBV7-9 and TRBJ2-7; TRBD1 matches at 7 bases. The germline V gene encodes CDR1 SEHNR and CDR2 FQNEAQ (reference sequence). V lost 7 bases to trimming and J lost 2 bases; unmatched junction nucleotides: 11. There are 15 residues in the CDR3. CDR3 sequence (DNA): TGTGCCAGCATCCCTCCTCGACAGGGCACCTACGAGCAGTACTTC. Amino acid sequence: CASIPPRQGTYEQYF.

Only a few counts were recorded for this clonotype. The J gene is TRBJ2-7, the V gene TRBV28; 8 positions match TRBD1. Trimming removed 7 bases from V and 2 bases from J; junction bases left unmatched: 7. The CDR3 consists of 14 residues. Per germline, CDR1 MDHEN and CDR2 SYDVKM. In DNA, the CDR3 is TGTGCCAGCAATCCGGACAGGGAGGCCTACGAGCAGTACTTC. Protein sequence: CASNPDREAYEQYF.

The chain links TRBV25-1 to TRBJ1-2; the match to TRBD1 covers 12 bases. The germline gives CDR1 MGHDK, CDR2 SYGVNS. V dropped 2 bases and J dropped 3; count of bases not matched to a gene: 4. CDR3 length: 16 residues. The CDR3 coding sequence is TGTGCCAGCAGTGAACTCGGGACAGGGGGCTACTATGGCTACACCTTC. Its translation: CASSELGTGGYYGYTF.

The CDR3 loop reads CASSSGWAWVETQYF. CDR3 sequence (DNA): TGCGCCAGCAGCTCCGGATGGGCCTGGGTAGAGACCCAGTACTTC. The V gene is TRBV5-1, the J gene TRBJ2-5; no clear D. The V and J ends lost 3 bases and 4 bases respectively, with 16 bases between them. Germline-derived CDR1 and CDR2 are SGHRS and YFSETQ. The CDR3 has 15 residues.

The chain combines TRBV7-2 with TRBJ1-2; 8 bases align to TRBD1. V was clipped by 1 base and J by 4 bases; unmatched bases: 14. Germline CDR1 is SGHTA and CDR2 is FQGNSA. This CDR3 has 18 amino acids. CDR3 residues: CASSLGPFERDRTYGYTF. In DNA, the CDR3 is TGTGCCAGCAGCTTAGGCCCTTTTGAACGGGACAGGACCTATGGCTACACCTTC. Looking up the rest from reference TRBV7-2 and TRBJ1-2 gives the full variable domain: GAGVSQSPSNKVTEKGKDVELRCDPISGHTALYWYRQSLGQGLEFLIYFQGNSAPDKSGLPSDRFSAERTGGSVSTLTIQRTQQEDSAVYLCASSLGPFERDRTYGYTFGSGTRLTVV.

The CDR3 DNA reads TGCGCCAGCAGCTTGGCGTCGCCCCAAGAGACCCAGTTCTTC. Residues: CASSLASPQETQFF. The V and J genes are TRBV5-1 and TRBJ2-1; the D is unclear. V lost 0 bases to trimming and J lost 13 bases, with 17 bases between them. This CDR3 region has 14 residues. CDR1 and CDR2 from the germline V gene are SGHRS and YFSETQ.

There are many counts of this clonotype. This chain links TRBV29-1 with TRBJ2-1, with 13 bases identical to TRBD2. V dropped 6 bases and J dropped 4; count of bases not matched to a gene: 6. From germline, CDR1 is SQVTM and CDR2 ANQGSEA. The CDR3 has 15 residues. CDR3 DNA: TGCAGCGTCCTCGGGACTAGCGGGGATTACAATGAGCAGTTCTTC. As protein: CSVLGTSGDYNEQFF.

This clonotype occurred many times. One end of the junction varies from germline; a read error may be responsible. This chain joins TRBV5-1 and TRBJ2-1; 10 bases match TRBD2. CDR3 size: 12 residues. Germline CDR1 is SGHRS and CDR2 is YFSETQ. CDR3: CASSLAGGEQFF. Here the CDR3 DNA reads TGTGCCAGCAGTTTAGCGGGAGGTGAGCAGTTCTTC.

The rearrangement uses TRBV7-9 and TRBJ1-2; perhaps TRBD1 as D (5 bases). Germline V gives CDR1 SEHNR, CDR2 FQNEAQ (reference sequence). With 1 base removed from V and 5 bases from J, the gap between germline ends came to 11 bases. The CDR3 totals 14 residues. The DNA for the CDR3 is TGTGCCAGCAGCTTAGGGGACGGGGTGTATGGCTACACCTTC. It is translated as CASSLGDGVYGYTF.

The chain employs TRBV20-1 and TRBJ1-2, with a weak D call TRBD1 (5 bases). The CDR3 loop spans 12 amino acids. Germline lookup yields CDR1 DFQATT and CDR2 SNEGSKA (reference sequence). V lost 3 bases and J 7 bases, leaving 12 bases between the germline ends. CDR3 DNA sequence: TGCAGTGCTAGTCCCAGGGAAGGTGGCTACACCTTC. Protein sequence: CSASPREGGYTF.

This clonotype was seen repeatedly, ten times or more. This chain connects TRBV24-1 to TRBJ1-5; TRBD1 might be the D (6 bases). This CDR3 comprises 17 residues. Trimming removed 4 bases at V and 2 bases at J, with 17 bases between. Germline values: CDR1 KGHDR, CDR2 SFDVKD. The CDR3 coding sequence is TGTGCCACCAGTGAGACTGGGACACCTAACGGCAATCAGCCCCAGCATTTT. Protein: CATSETGTPNGNQPQHF.

This clonotype was seen only a few times. V gene TRBV28 combines with J gene TRBJ1-2, with D maybe TRBD1 (5 bases). Germline V gene sequence: CDR1 MDHEN, CDR2 SYDVKM. The CDR3 spans 13 residues. V was clipped by 6 bases and J by 8 bases, with 16 bases between them. The CDR3 bases are TGTGCCAGCAGCCATGACCAGGGATGGGGCTACACCTTC. Translated: CASSHDQGWGYTF.

Only one count was recorded for this clonotype. The chain combines TRBV7-2 with TRBJ2-3, with a tentative D call TRBD2 (5 bases). Germline V lookup: CDR1 SGHTA, CDR2 FQGNSA. Deletions cut 5 bases from V and 13 bases from J, with 16 bases between. The CDR3 runs 12 residues. CDR3 residues: CASSQMSSSKYF. The CDR3 DNA is TGTGCCAGCAGCCAGATGTCTAGCAGCAAGTATTTT.

The chain has TRBV6-4 and TRBJ2-3; D perhaps matches TRBD1 (8 bases). Germline V gives CDR1 MRHNA, CDR2 SNTAGT. V was shortened by 5 bases and J by 2 bases, with 14 bases between the two germline ends. The CDR3 length is 15 residues. The CDR3 coding sequence is TGTGCCAGCAGTAGACAGGGGAGGGTCACAGATACGCAGTATTTT. This sequence encodes CASSRQGRVTDTQYF.